The table lists the clone carrying this T cell receptor beta chain with many counts. TCRdb reprocessed the 5' RACE reads with MiXCR, giving one entry per CDR3 protein. The profile shows about 80,000 distinct CDR3 sequences, about an eighth of them singletons. These data originate in a study of early T cells in non-severe SARS-CoV-2 infection. As for the study in general: RNA in bulk from unsorted whole blood was sequenced, and chains were unpaired.

The CDR3 totals 14 residues. V was trimmed by 3 bases and J by 2 bases, leaving 9 bases between them. The sequencing sample was made of whole blood. V is TRBV12-3 or TRBV12-4 and J is TRBJ2-3; a weak D match, TRBD1 (5 bases). The clonotype was recovered from an adult who was a healthcare worker with PCR-confirmed SARS-CoV-2 infection or an uninfected control (not recorded which). As DNA, the CDR3 is TGTGCCAGCAGTTTGCCAGGGAACACAGATACGCAGTATTTT. This sequence encodes CASSLPGNTDTQYF.